This T cell receptor beta chain was documented in a study of blood T cell repertoires in COVID-19. Overall study: In each case, the material was cDNA or gDNA derived from T cells, B-cell-depleted T cells, or PBMCs.

CDR3 length: 17 amino acids. CDR1 MNHEY and CDR2 SMNVEV come from the germline V gene (reference sequence). Trimming removed 5 bases at V and 3 bases at J, with 21 bases between. Repertoires were generated with immunoSEQ multiplex PCR, while TCRdb's copy carries only in-frame clones and drops some. The sample lists roughly 250,000 clones; approximately 90% were seen once. The gene calls are TRBV27 and TRBJ2-3; D perhaps matches TRBD1 (6 bases). The sample was PBMCs or T cells enriched from blood (not recorded which). This sequence originates from a woman aged 25 to 45 with acute COVID-19. This chain's CDR3 is CASSLTSRGRNTDTQYF. In nucleotides, the CDR3 is TGTGCCAGCAGTCTAACCAGCAGGGGCCGTAATACAGATACGCAGTATTTT.